The rows below give T cell receptor beta chains drawn from one sample of a study of T cell repertoires in cytomegalovirus infection. TCRdb processed the reads anew with MiXCR; each CDR3 protein has one entry. Of about 360,000 distinct CDR3 sequences in the sample, 18% were seen once. Material: PBMCs. The origin of the receptors is a human donor in good health (CMV status not recorded). Some clones in this sample may be carry-over from other donors' samples. CDR3s include the opening cysteine and the closing phenylalanine or tryptophan. The D gene is left open where the match is weak. Size values are once, few and many counts, or a class for expanded clones, and some rows have none.

>many|TRBD1|TRBV18|TRBJ2-4
TGTGCCAGCTCACCATACAGGGGGCTAGGCAAAAACATTCAGTACTTC
CASSPYRGLGKNIQYF
>.|TRBD2|TRBV27|TRBJ2-1
TGTGCCAGCAGTTTAATCGCCCTAGCGGGAGGGGACAATGAGCAGTTCTTC
CASSLIALAGGDNEQFF
>.|TRBD1|TRBV28|TRBJ1-3
TGTGCCAGCAGGCTCGGACAGGGGGCATACACCATATATTTT
CASRLGQGAYTIYF
>few|TRBD1|TRBV5-1|TRBJ2-3
TGCGCCAGCAGCTTGATCGGACAGGGGGTAGATACGCAGTATTTT
CASSLIGQGVDTQYF
>many|.|TRBV7-2|TRBJ2-3
TGTGCCAGCACCCCATACGGTGACACAGATACGCAGTATTTT
CASTPYGDTDTQYF
>many|.|TRBV19|TRBJ1-5
TGTGCCAGTAGTTCCATAGGGCAGCCCCAGCATTTT
CASSSIGQPQHF
>many|.|TRBV7-9|TRBJ2-1
TGTGCCAGCAGCTTCCAACGGGTGGAGCAGTTCTTC
CASSFQRVEQFF
>few|.|TRBV7-9|TRBJ1-2
TGTGCCAGCACATACGGGGAACGACTTAACTATGGCTACACCTTC
CASTYGERLNYGYTF
>few|.|TRBV20-1|TRBJ2-7
TGCAGTGCTAGACATTTATCCCAAGCAGGAGACGAGCAGTACTTC
CSARHLSQAGDEQYF
>few|TRBD1|TRBV28|TRBJ2-5
TGTGCCAGCAGCTTGGGGACAGGGCGGACTCAAGAGACCCAGTACTTC
CASSLGTGRTQETQYF
>few|TRBD1|TRBV4-1|TRBJ2-3
TGCGCCAGCAGCACCGACAGGGTGGTGGGCACAGATACGCAGTATTTT
CASSTDRVVGTDTQYF
>many|.|TRBV7-2|TRBJ2-3
TGTGCCAGCAGCTTCGGATCGTTGGCAGATACGCAGTATTTT
CASSFGSLADTQYF
>once|.|TRBV2|TRBJ1-4
TGTGCCAGCAGGACCCACAGGGCAACTAATGAAAAACTGTTTTTT
CASRTHRATNEKLFF
>once|.|TRBV5-1|TRBJ1-2
TGCGCCAGCAGCTTGGATTACTATGGCTACACCTTC
CASSLDYYGYTF
>.|.|TRBV9|TRBJ2-1
TGTGCCAGCAGCGTAGATCCCGGAAACGACCGTGAGCAGTTCTTC
CASSVDPGNDREQFF
>few|TRBD1|TRBV10-3|TRBJ1-1
TGTGCCATCAGAACCGGACAGGGGAGAACTGAAGCTTTCTTT
CAIRTGQGRTEAFF
>many|.|TRBV7-9|TRBJ2-3
TGTGCCAGCAGCTTATTTGCCGGGGTGCGGGGTACGCAGTATTTT
CASSLFAGVRGTQYF
>.|.|TRBV20-1|TRBJ2-3
TGCAGTGCTAGGACAGGACTCGGCACAGATACGCAGTATTTT
CSARTGLGTDTQYF
>many|.|TRBV7-2|TRBJ1-5
TGTGCCAGCAGCGTGGACAGAGCTAGCAATCAGCCCCAGCATTTT
CASSVDRASNQPQHF
>.|.|TRBV18|TRBJ1-3
TGTGCCAGCTCACCAGATGGGCCCCCCGGGGGAAACACCATATATTTT
CASSPDGPPGGNTIYF
>few|.|TRBV9|TRBJ1-1
TGTGCCAGCAGCTCCCGACCGGGGATTGAAGCTTTCTTT
CASSSRPGIEAFF
>.|.|TRBV2|TRBJ2-3
TGTGCCAGCAGTGATACTGCCGATACGCAGTATTTT
CASSDTADTQYF
>many|TRBD2|TRBV7-2|TRBJ2-3
TGTGCCAGCAGCGCCCGGGGGGTTACGCAGTATTTT
CASSARGVTQYF
>.|TRBD1|TRBV29-1|TRBJ2-1
TGCAGTGCACAGGGGTTCCTCTCCTACAATGAGCAGTTCTTC
CSAQGFLSYNEQFF
>.|.|TRBV20-1|TRBJ2-1
TGCAGTGCTAGAGGACGGGGCCGAGAGAGGTACAATGAGCAGTTCTTC
CSARGRGRERYNEQFF
>many|TRBD1|TRBV29-1|TRBJ2-1
TGCAGCGGGGGGACAGGGGCGGACAATGAGCAGTTCTTC
CSGGTGADNEQFF
>many|.|TRBV7-2|TRBJ1-1
TGTGCCAGCAGCTTAGCGTTGGAGAACACTGAAGCTTTCTTT
CASSLALENTEAFF
>many|TRBD1|TRBV7-2|TRBJ2-7
TGTGCCAGCAGCTTAGGAGACAGGGTCTACGAGCAGTACTTC
CASSLGDRVYEQYF
>many|.|TRBV7-2|TRBJ1-2
TGTGCCAGCAGCAACTCAGGGTGGAACTATGGCTACACCTTC
CASSNSGWNYGYTF
>.|.|TRBV6-2/TRBV6-3|TRBJ2-5
TGTGCCAGCAGGACCGCGGGTAGGACGTTTCAGGAGACCCAGTACTTC
CASRTAGRTFQETQYF
>few|.|TRBV10-2|TRBJ1-4
TGCGCCAGCAGTGACAGGGATGAACTGTTTTTT
CASSDRDELFF
>.|TRBD1|TRBV6-5|TRBJ1-1
TGTGCCAGCAGTTACTCACAGGGGGGGGTAAACACTGAAGCTTTCTTT
CASSYSQGGVNTEAFF
>.|.|TRBV27|TRBJ2-3
TGTGCCACCTCGAATGAGGGTCTCACAGATACGCAGTATTTT
CATSNEGLTDTQYF
>.|.|TRBV9|TRBJ2-3
TGTGCCAGCAGCGTAGTTGAGGATACGCAGTATTTT
CASSVVEDTQYF
>many|.|TRBV28|TRBJ2-2
TGTGCCATCGGACGGGCGGATGCCGGTACCGGGGAGCTGTTTTTT
CAIGRADAGTGELFF
>few|.|TRBV7-2|TRBJ2-1
TGTGCCAGCAGCTTCAAACCTTCCAAGTCCTGGAGCTCCTACAATGAGCAGTTCTTC
CASSFKPSKSWSSYNEQFF
>few|TRBD2|TRBV12-5|TRBJ2-5
TGTGCTAGTGGGACTAGCGACTCGAGCCTTGGGGAGACCCAGTACTTC
CASGTSDSSLGETQYF
>many|.|TRBV19|TRBJ2-2
TGTGCCAGTAGTATAGACGGCACCGGGGAGCTGTTTTTT
CASSIDGTGELFF
>.|.|TRBV18|TRBJ2-7
TGTGCCAGCTCACCTCCCGGCGCAAGCGAGCAGTACTTC
CASSPPGASEQYF
>many|.|TRBV7-2|TRBJ2-7
TGTGCCAGCAGCTTAGTTACGACGGTGAGCTCCTACGAGCAGTACTTC
CASSLVTTVSSYEQYF
>.|.|TRBV11-2|TRBJ1-2
TGTGCCAGCAGCTGGACATCGGTCGGCTACACCTTC
CASSWTSVGYTF
>.|.|TRBV2|TRBJ1-2
TGTGCCAGCAGTGAAAGGGGAGGACAGAGCCATGGCTACACCTTC
CASSERGGQSHGYTF
>many|TRBD2|TRBV7-2|TRBJ2-3
TGTGCCAGCACCTCGAGGACTAGCGGGAGTTCGACGCAGTATTTT
CASTSRTSGSSTQYF
>many|.|TRBV7-2|TRBJ1-1
TGTGCCAGCAGCTTAGAATCGGGCACTGAAGCTTTCTTT
CASSLESGTEAFF
>.|.|TRBV4-3|TRBJ2-3
TGCGCCAGCAGCCAATCCCCTTATACAGATACGCAGTATTTT
CASSQSPYTDTQYF
>few|.|TRBV7-9|TRBJ2-5
TGTGCCAGCAGCCCTGCACGGCAGCAAGAGACCCAGTACTTC
CASSPARQQETQYF
>many|.|TRBV7-9|TRBJ2-3
TGTGCCAGCAGCTCGTCCGGGACAGATACGCAGTATTTT
CASSSSGTDTQYF
>many|.|TRBV7-2|TRBJ1-5
TGTGCCAGCAGCTTGACTATGGACAGCTATGCGGGCAATCAGCCCCAGCATTTT
CASSLTMDSYAGNQPQHF
>.|TRBD1|TRBV18|TRBJ2-1
TGTGCCAGCTCACCACCTCGAACAGGGGGGAATGAGCAGTTCTTC
CASSPPRTGGNEQFF
>many|.|TRBV12-3/TRBV12-4|TRBJ2-2
TGTGCCAGCAGCTTAGACTCCGGCGGCACCGGGGAGCTGTTTTTT
CASSLDSGGTGELFF
>few|TRBD1|TRBV28|TRBJ2-1
TGTGCCAGCAGTTTTGGCACAGGGGGTCGCAATGAGCAGTTCTTC
CASSFGTGGRNEQFF
>.|.|TRBV6-2/TRBV6-3|TRBJ1-5
TGTGCCAGCAGTTCCCGGGACAGCAATCAGCCCCAGCATTTT
CASSSRDSNQPQHF
>.|TRBD1|TRBV7-6|TRBJ1-1
TGTGCCAGCAGCAGACAGGGGATTACTGAAGCTTTCTTT
CASSRQGITEAFF
>.|.|TRBV19|TRBJ1-2
TGTGCCAGTACCCCAGGGGAGAGATCAAACTATGGCTACACCTTC
CASTPGERSNYGYTF
>.|.|TRBV13|TRBJ2-7
TGTGCCAGCAGCCACCACAGGGACCGCTACGAGCAGTACTTC
CASSHHRDRYEQYF
>many|TRBD2|TRBV5-6|TRBJ2-1
TGTGCCAGCAGCTTTGGGTTCCCCGGGACTAGCGGGGGTGGCTCCTACAATGAGCAGTTCTTC
CASSFGFPGTSGGGSYNEQFF
>many|.|TRBV5-4|TRBJ2-5
TGTGCCAGCAGCTTGTGGTCAGCAAGCCAAGAGACCCAGTACTTC
CASSLWSASQETQYF
>many|TRBD2|TRBV7-6|TRBJ2-2
TGTGCCAGCAGACGAGGACTAGCGGGGACGAACACCGGGGAGCTGTTTTTT
CASRRGLAGTNTGELFF
>.|TRBD1|TRBV19|TRBJ1-5
TGTGCCAGTAGTATAGATCTGGCGTGGGACAGAAACCTCTATTCCGACTATAGCAATCAGCCCCAGCATTTT
CASSIDLAWDRNLYSDYSNQPQHF
>.|.|TRBV11-2|TRBJ2-7
TGTGCCAGTAGCACAGCCCTGATTGGCGACGAGCAGTACTTC
CASSTALIGDEQYF